Following are 32 T cell receptor beta chains from one sample sequenced in a study of Graves' ophthalmopathy and Graves' hyperthyroidism. Amplified TCR beta CDR3 regions were obtained using RNA transcripts as template. First-round RT-PCR relied on HTBI primers, and a second-round multiplex PCR came next. Each CDR3 protein is one row after TCRdb ran MiXCR on the multiplex PCR reads. Of 360,000 or so distinct CDR3 sequences listed, roughly 18% are singletons. Specimen: peripheral blood. The receptors were sampled from a woman aged 18-35 years with Graves' ophthalmopathy.

The chain links TRBV28 to TRBJ2-7, with D unclear. CDR1 is MDHEN, CDR2 SYDVKM, per germline. The CDR3 contains 13 residues. Trimming removed 6 bases at V and 5 bases at J, with 14 bases between. CDR3 DNA sequence: TGTGCCAGCAGCCGCCAAGGTTTAGACGAGCAGTACTTC. Encoded protein: CASSRQGLDEQYF.

V is TRBV10-2 and J is TRBJ1-1; D gene ambiguous. The CDR3 is 14 amino acids. Germline values: CDR1 WSHSY, CDR2 SAAADI. The ends were cut back, 3 bases at V and 0 bases at J, with 8 bases in the middle. CDR3 sequence reads: CASSDPDVNTEAFF. CDR3 DNA sequence: TGCGCCAGCAGTGACCCAGACGTGAACACTGAAGCTTTCTTT.

This clonotype was picked up many times. This sequence joins TRBV7-9 and TRBJ1-2, with 11 bases that match TRBD1. Germline trimming cut 5 bases from V and 8 bases from J; bases unmatched to any gene: 13. The germline V gene has CDR1 SEHNR and CDR2 FQNEAQ (reference sequence). CDR3 size: 16 residues. CDR3 nucleotides: TGTGCCAGCAGCCGAGGACAGGGGGCGCAAACGGAAGGCTACACCTTC. Translation: CASSRGQGAQTEGYTF.

This clonotype was counted many times. The chain is built from TRBV15 and TRBJ2-2; D is uncertain. V dropped 0 bases and J dropped 6 bases, with 8 bases sitting between them. Germline loops: CDR1 LNHNV, CDR2 YYDKDF (reference sequence). The length of the CDR3 is 14 residues. The CDR3, as DNA: TGTGCCACCAGCAGAGATTTGGTGGCCGGGGAGCTGTTTTTT. This sequence encodes CATSRDLVAGELFF.

There are many counts of this clonotype. V and J are TRBV28 and TRBJ2-2; TRBD1 agrees at 11 bases. CDR3 length equals 19 residues. J lost 1 base, V lost 5 bases, and 12 bases had no gene match. The germline CDR1 and CDR2 sequences are MDHEN and SYDVKM. As DNA, the CDR3 is TGTGCCAGCAGTCAAACTGTCCGGGACAGGGGGAGGAACACCGGGGAGCTGTTTTTT. The encoded protein is CASSQTVRDRGRNTGELFF.

This clonotype was seen at least ten times. The V and J genes are TRBV3-1 and TRBJ2-7, with D perhaps given as TRBD1 or TRBD2 (5 bases each). With 4 bases removed from V and 5 bases from J, the gap between germline ends came to 15 bases. The CDR3 sequence is 14 residues long. Germline V gene lookup returns CDR1 LGHDT and CDR2 YNNKEL (reference sequence). CDR3 DNA: TGTGCCAGCAGCCTTGGGACCAAAGGACACGAGCAGTACTTC. It encodes CASSLGTKGHEQYF.

This clonotype showed up many times. The chain couples TRBV5-1 to TRBJ1-1; D might be TRBD1 (6 bases). Germline CDR1 and CDR2: SGHRS and YFSETQ. The CDR3 is 15 residues long. V lost 6 bases, J lost 5 bases, and 20 bases lay in between. The CDR3 DNA reads TGCGCCAGCACGTTGCACCCGGACAGCAGGACTGAAGCTTTCTTT. Translating gives CASTLHPDSRTEAFF.

The table lists this clonotype with many counts. This chain links TRBV28 with TRBJ1-2, with D maybe TRBD1 (5 bases). CDR3 length: 17 residues. V was pared by 2 bases and J by 0 bases, with 16 bases between. From germline, CDR1 is MDHEN and CDR2 SYDVKM. The CDR3 reads CASSLRGGRGANYGYTF. The CDR3 nucleotides are TGTGCCAGCAGTTTACGTGGGGGACGGGGGGCTAACTATGGCTACACCTTC.

The chain employs TRBV24-1 and TRBJ2-5; 13 nucleotides agree with TRBD2. The germline V gene encodes CDR1 KGHDR and CDR2 SFDVKD. V lost 1 base, J lost 1 base, and 14 bases stayed unmatched. The length of the CDR3 is 21 residues. CDR3 nucleotide sequence: TGTGCCACCAGTGATTTTGCGACTCGGACTAGCGGGAGCAAACCCCAAGAGACCCAGTACTTC. Translated: CATSDFATRTSGSKPQETQYF.

This clonotype was seen ten or more times. CDR3 sequence reads: CASSFTSGSTDTQYF. DNA of the CDR3: TGTGCCAGCAGCTTTACTAGCGGTAGCACAGATACGCAGTATTTT. This sequence joins TRBV11-2 and TRBJ2-3, with 8 bases fitting TRBD2. Germline V gene data show CDR1 as SGHAT and CDR2 as FQNNGV. The CDR3 loop spans 15 amino acids. The V segment lost 3 bases and the J segment 0 bases; nucleotides outside the gene matches: 2.

This clonotype was recorded many times. The chain has TRBV5-4 and TRBJ1-1; 9 bases are a match to TRBD1. The germline CDR1 and CDR2 sequences are SGHNT and YYREEE (reference sequence). The CDR3 runs to 16 residues. The J segment lost 5 bases and the V segment lost 3 bases, leaving 11 bases of the junction unmatched. CDR3 in amino acids: CASSSPPGQGRTEAFF. The CDR3 region has the DNA TGTGCCAGCAGCTCACCCCCCGGACAGGGGAGGACTGAAGCTTTCTTT.

This clonotype was observed many times. V is TRBV6-1 and J is TRBJ2-4, with D maybe TRBD2 (5 bases). The CDR3 has 16 residues. Germline CDR1 and CDR2: MNHNS and SASEGT. V dropped 6 bases and J dropped 3 bases, with 18 bases sitting between them. CDR3 nucleotide sequence: TGTGCCAGCAGGGCCGAGGGAGCCTTAGGCAAAAACATTCAGTACTTC. Translation gives CASRAEGALGKNIQYF.

This chain uses TRBV7-8 with TRBJ2-7; D is undetermined. This CDR3 has 16 residues. Trimming removed 2 bases at V and 1 base at J, with 15 bases between. CDR1 is SGHVS, CDR2 FQNEAQ, per germline. In DNA form, the CDR3 reads TGTGCCAGCAGCTTACTCCCAAGGAGCCGATCCTACGAGCAGTACTTC. Its protein product is CASSLLPRSRSYEQYF.

This clonotype has only a few counts. This chain joins TRBV6-5 and TRBJ2-2; tentative D call: TRBD2 (5 bases). CDR1 and CDR2 (germline): MNHEY, SVGAGI. This CDR3 is 15 amino acids long. Trimming stripped 0 bases from V and 5 bases from J, with 10 bases between. CDR3 coding DNA: TGTGCCAGCAGTTACTCGAGAGGGAGAACCGGGGAGCTGTTTTTT. Its translation is CASSYSRGRTGELFF.

Ten or more counts support this clonotype. V usage is TRBV5-6 and J usage is TRBJ1-5, with 7 bases identical to TRBD1. With 3 bases clipped from V and 1 base from J, the junction kept 10 bases outside the gene matches. The length of the CDR3 is 17 residues. CDR1 and CDR2 (germline): SGHDT, YYEEEE. CDR3 amino acids: CASSSGQTRLSNQPQHF. The CDR3 coding sequence is TGTGCCAGCAGCTCGGGACAGACTCGTTTGAGCAATCAGCCCCAGCATTTT.

This clonotype was seen many times. This chain connects TRBV5-1 to TRBJ2-2, with D hard to call. This CDR3 has 12 residues. Germline CDR1 SGHRS, CDR2 YFSETQ. Trimming shortened V by 4 bases and J by 6 bases, and 7 bases separated the two germline ends. The CDR3 nucleotides read TGCGCCAGCAGCATAAGACCCGGGGAGCTGTTTTTT. Translation gives CASSIRPGELFF.

On this clonotype: A much larger clonotype is one base distant, so this may be a read error. The chain links TRBV5-6 to TRBJ1-5; no definite D call. The CDR3 spans 14 residues. Germline V gives CDR1 SGHDT, CDR2 YYEEEE. The CDR3: CASSLRDPNQPRHF. The CDR3 region has the DNA TGTGCCAGCAGCTTGCGGGATCCCAATCAGCCCCGGCATTTT.

This chain links TRBV5-1 with TRBJ1-6; the D is unclear. Germline CDR1 and CDR2: SGHRS and YFSETQ. CDR3 size: 16 residues. Trimming cost V 0 bases and J 6 bases, with 13 bases left between them. The DNA of the CDR3 is TGCGCCAGCAGCTTGGGCAGCCCCGGCGTTAATTCACCCCTCCACTTT. It yields the protein CASSLGSPGVNSPLHF. Full variable domain (rest looked up from reference TRBV5-1 and TRBJ1-6): KAGVTQTPRYLIKTRGQQVTLSCSPISGHRSVSWYQQTPGQGLQFLFEYFSETQRNKGNFPGRFSGRQFSNSRSEMNVSTLELGDSALYLCASSLGSPGVNSPLHFGNGTRLTVT.

This clonotype was counted ten times or more. This chain links TRBV5-1 with TRBJ2-7; D gene unclear. The CDR3 spans 14 residues. Germline V gene sequence: CDR1 SGHRS, CDR2 YFSETQ. V was cut by 8 bases and J by 0 bases, with 15 bases left in between. This CDR3 reads CASTGDASSYEQYF. The CDR3 DNA is TGCGCCAGTACCGGAGACGCAAGCTCCTACGAGCAGTACTTC.

A few counts support this clonotype. V usage is TRBV9 and J usage is TRBJ2-5; TRBD1 matches 10 bases. The CDR3 consists of 16 residues. Unmatched junction bases numbered 9, after V lost 2 bases and J lost 5 bases. Per germline, CDR1 SGDLS and CDR2 YYNGEE. The CDR3 protein is CASSVDRDRGTETQYF. For the CDR3, the DNA is TGTGCCAGCAGCGTCGATCGGGACAGGGGTACGGAGACCCAGTACTTC.

The CDR3 spells CATGRPEQYF. The CDR3 nucleotides are TGTGCCACCGGACGACCCGAGCAGTACTTC. The chain couples TRBV6-1 to TRBJ2-7, with unresolved D. Germline V lookup: CDR1 MNHNS, CDR2 SASEGT. The CDR3 loop spans 10 amino acids. Deletions cut 10 bases from V and 6 bases from J, with 10 bases between.

This clonotype was counted only a few times. The chain recombines TRBV28 with TRBJ2-7; 8 positions agree with TRBD1. V shed 7 bases, J shed 0 bases, and the junction held 8 bases outside the gene matches. This CDR3 has 15 amino acids. CDR1 and CDR2 (germline): MDHEN, SYDVKM. This CDR3 reads CASTPTGASSYEQYF. The CDR3 DNA sequence: TGTGCCAGCACTCCGACAGGGGCCAGCTCCTACGAGCAGTACTTC.

This clonotype was seen more than once but under ten times. This chain connects TRBV18 to TRBJ2-7, with 8 positions matching TRBD2. CDR3 length equals 16 residues. Germline CDR1 and CDR2: KGHSH and LQKENI. V lost 3 bases and J lost 2; bases outside the gene matches: 9. The CDR3 sequence: CASSPNLAGVTYEQYF. CDR3 DNA sequence: TGTGCCAGCTCACCCAATCTAGCGGGTGTAACCTACGAGCAGTACTTC.

This clonotype was seen ten or more times. The chain recombines TRBV7-3 with TRBJ2-5; possibly TRBD1 for D (7 bases). Trimming took off 1 base at V and 3 bases at J, with 12 bases between the two ends. Germline-derived CDR1 and CDR2 are SGHTA and FQGTGA. The length of the CDR3 is 15 residues. CDR3 loop: CASSLIADRKETQYF. In nucleotides, the CDR3 is TGTGCCAGCAGCTTAATAGCGGACAGGAAAGAGACCCAGTACTTC. The variable domain in full, completed from reference TRBV7-3 and TRBJ2-5, reads GAGVSQTPSNKVTEKGKYVELRCDPISGHTALYWYRQSLGQGPEFLIYFQGTGAADDSGLPNDRFFAVRPEGSVSTLKIQRTERGDSAVYLCASSLIADRKETQYFGPGTRLLVL.

This clonotype was counted ten times or more. This rearrangement joins TRBV6-1 to TRBJ1-2, with a tentative D call TRBD1 (6 bases). V was trimmed by 10 bases and J by 6 bases, leaving 21 bases between them. The germline CDR1 and CDR2 sequences are MNHNS and SASEGT. The CDR3 has 14 amino acids. The CDR3 nucleotides read TGTGCCACAACACCCTCGGGGCAGGGGCATGGCTACACCTTC. Translated, it gives CATTPSGQGHGYTF.

In its sample, this clonotype was seen many times. The V gene is TRBV6-5, the J gene TRBJ2-5; 8 bases are shared with TRBD1. Trimming cost V 4 bases and J 4 bases; bases outside gene matches: 5. The CDR3 contains 14 residues. Germline V gene lookup returns CDR1 MNHEY and CDR2 SVGAGI. CDR3 nucleotide sequence: TGTGCCAGCAGTTCGGGACAGGCGAGAGAGACCCAGTACTTC. This translates into CASSSGQARETQYF.

This sequence joins TRBV7-9 and TRBJ2-7; D is undetermined. This CDR3 region has 14 residues. V lost 2 bases to trimming and J lost 3 bases, with 11 bases between them. In germline, CDR1 is SEHNR, CDR2 FQNEAQ (reference sequence). CDR3 nucleotides: TGTGCCAGCAGCTTAAGTACTGTGCACTACGAGCAGTACTTC. Encoded protein: CASSLSTVHYEQYF.

CDR3 in amino acids: CASSYRGLAGVYSYEQYF. CDR3 nucleotide sequence: TGTGCCAGCAGTTACAGAGGGCTAGCGGGGGTTTACTCCTACGAGCAGTACTTC. The rearrangement joins TRBV6-2 or TRBV6-3 to TRBJ2-7; TRBD2 matches 10 bases. The V and J ends lost 2 bases and 0 bases, in that order; junction bases with no gene match: 10. This CDR3 has 18 residues. Germline CDR1 and CDR2: MNHEY and SVGEGT.

The rearrangement uses TRBV18 and TRBJ2-5, with D possibly being TRBD1 (5 bases). Germline V gene lookup returns CDR1 KGHSH and CDR2 LQKENI. Trimming removed 2 bases at V and 2 bases at J, with 9 bases between. This CDR3 comprises 14 residues. The CDR3 reads CASSPKQAQETQYF. As DNA, the CDR3 is TGTGCCAGCTCACCAAAACAGGCACAAGAGACCCAGTACTTC.

V gene TRBV6-1 combines with J gene TRBJ1-5, with D unclear. Germline CDR1 reads MNHNS; CDR2 reads SASEGT. V was trimmed by 7 bases and J by 6 bases, leaving 16 bases between them. CDR3 length: 14 residues. CDR3 in DNA: TGTGCCAGCAAGGAGTCAAGAGGGAGTCAGCCCCAGCATTTT. It is translated as CASKESRGSQPQHF.

The gene calls are TRBV7-9 and TRBJ2-7, with D uncertain. The V end was cut by 1 base, the J end by 3 bases, with 10 bases between. This CDR3 has 14 residues. From germline, CDR1 is SEHNR and CDR2 FQNEAQ (reference sequence). The CDR3 DNA is TGTGCCAGCAGCTTAGTCGTCGGGTACTACGAGCAGTACTTC. This translates into CASSLVVGYYEQYF.

This clonotype showed up many times. The V gene is TRBV12-3 or TRBV12-4, the J gene TRBJ2-7, with a tentative D call TRBD2 (6 bases). This CDR3 has 14 residues. Trimming removed 5 bases at V and 6 bases at J, with 17 bases between. Written as DNA, the CDR3 is TGTGCCAGCAGTCAAGTGCGGGGTAGCGGCGAGCAGTACTTC. Encoded protein: CASSQVRGSGEQYF.